This entry lists 32 T cell receptor beta chains sequenced from one sample in a study of T-cell reconstitution after alpha-beta-depleted transplantation in children (dated by TCRdb to the mid-2010s). The receptor library was made with PCR. The sequencing machine was an Illumina HiSeq 2500. TCR libraries were prepared with molecular barcoding, using unique molecular identifiers to normalize TCRbeta repertoire quantification. TCRdb applied fastp at Q25 and MiXCR to the public reads, then kept only in-frame beta chains. One record per CDR3 amino acid sequence lists the most common genes and DNA. In this sample the table shows roughly 590,000 distinct CDR3 sequences, roughly 17% of which occur a single time. Of the sample, approximately 1% falls within the top ten clones. Sequencing used PBMCs from the stem cell graft donor, obtained from the stem cell graft. The receptors were sampled from a human donor who donated a stem cell graft to a child with acute myeloid leukemia.

V usage is TRBV25-1 and J usage is TRBJ2-6; D gene unclear. The CDR3 contains 15 residues. The germline gives CDR1 MGHDK, CDR2 SYGVNS. V gave up 1 base and J gave up 2 bases, with 6 bases separating them. The CDR3 region is CASSELQTGANVLTF. CDR3 DNA: TGTGCCAGCAGTGAATTGCAGACTGGGGCCAACGTCCTGACTTTC. Variable domain in full (rest from reference TRBV25-1 and TRBJ2-6): EADIYQTPRYLVIGTGKKITLECSQTMGHDKMYWYQQDPGMELHLIHYSYGVNSTEKGDLSSESTVSRIRTEHFPLTLESARPSHTSQYLCASSELQTGANVLTFGAGSRLTVL.

The chain employs TRBV25-1 and TRBJ2-2, with TRBD1 matching 8 bases. The CDR3 contains 18 residues. V shed 7 bases and J 0 bases; nucleotides not matched to a gene: 13. Germline V gene sequence: CDR1 MGHDK, CDR2 SYGVNS. The DNA for the CDR3 is TGTGCCAGCAATACCGGTCGGGACAGGCGTACGAACACCGGGGAGCTGTTTTTT. This sequence encodes CASNTGRDRRTNTGELFF.

The chain links TRBV7-8 to TRBJ2-1; D gene ambiguous. This CDR3 spans 12 amino acids. V was clipped by 1 base and J by 13 bases, with 11 bases between them. Germline lookup yields CDR1 SGHVS and CDR2 FQNEAQ. CDR3 sequence (DNA): TGTGCCAGCAGCTTAGTGGGTACCACACAGTTCTTC. It codes for CASSLVGTTQFF.

This clonotype was observed a few times. The gene calls are TRBV7-8 and TRBJ1-1; 7 nucleotides match TRBD1. Germline assignment: CDR1 SGHVS and CDR2 FQNEAQ. CDR3 length: 14 residues. With V trimmed by 4 bases and J by 4 bases, 6 bases remained unmatched. In nucleotides, the CDR3 is TGTGCCAGCAGCTCTAGTCCAGGGGGCACTGAAGCTTTCTTT. The encoded protein is CASSSSPGGTEAFF.

This CDR3 reads CASSYPLGIEGNIQYF. DNA of the CDR3: TGCGCCAGCAGCTACCCTCTGGGGATCGAAGGGAACATTCAGTACTTC. V is TRBV5-1 and J is TRBJ2-4; D unresolved. V was pared by 3 bases and J by 7 bases, with 20 bases between. The CDR3 contains 16 residues. Germline CDR1 SGHRS, CDR2 YFSETQ.

This clonotype turned up a few times. The chain is built from TRBV11-1 and TRBJ1-5, with TRBD1 matching 9 bases. Germline-derived CDR1 and CDR2 are SGHAT and FQDESV (reference sequence). V gave up 3 bases and J gave up 3 bases; unmatched junction bases: 12. The CDR3 runs 18 residues. The CDR3, as DNA: TGTGCCAGCAGCTTTGGGCCCTATGGGACAGGGACCAATCAGCCCCAGCATTTT. Translating gives CASSFGPYGTGTNQPQHF.

The J gene is TRBJ2-2, the V gene TRBV20-1; D remains ambiguous. Between the trimmed V and J ends, which lost 0 bases and 2 bases, there was a span of 10 bases. Germline V gene lookup returns CDR1 DFQATT and CDR2 SNEGSKA (reference sequence). The CDR3 runs to 15 residues. CDR3 sequence: CSARDKGGNTGELFF. Here the CDR3 DNA reads TGCAGTGCTAGAGATAAAGGCGGAAACACCGGGGAGCTGTTTTTT.

At least ten counts were recorded for this clonotype. This chain connects TRBV20-1 to TRBJ2-5, with D unclear. The V end was cut by 5 bases, the J end by 1 base, with 11 bases between. This CDR3 is 13 amino acids long. Germline values: CDR1 DFQATT, CDR2 SNEGSKA (reference sequence). The CDR3 DNA is TGCAGTGCTTATGATGCAAGCCAAGAGACCCAGTACTTC. Its translation: CSAYDASQETQYF.

This clonotype has a count of ten or more. DNA of the CDR3: TGCAGTGCACGGACGTTGGGGGAACGAGAGACCCAGTACTTC. Encoded protein: CSARTLGERETQYF. This chain links TRBV20-1 with TRBJ2-5; D possibly matches TRBD1 or TRBD2 (5 bases each). V shed 6 bases and J shed 4 bases, with 18 bases lying between them. This CDR3 comprises 14 residues. CDR1 is DFQATT and CDR2 is SNEGSKA in the germline V gene (reference sequence).

This clonotype was counted ten times or more. This sequence joins TRBV15 and TRBJ2-6; D gene uncertain. The V gene lost 1 base and the J gene lost 0 bases, with 7 bases spanning the gap. The CDR3 is 16 amino acids. Germline loops: CDR1 LNHNV, CDR2 YYDKDF (reference sequence). This CDR3 is CATSRGYSSGANVLTF. CDR3 DNA sequence: TGTGCCACCAGCAGAGGATACAGCTCTGGGGCCAACGTCCTGACTTTC.

This clonotype was recorded many times. The rearrangement uses TRBV20-1 and TRBJ2-7; the D is unclear. Germline values: CDR1 DFQATT, CDR2 SNEGSKA (reference sequence). Trimming cost V 4 bases and J 3 bases, with 7 bases left between them. CDR3 length: 11 residues. The CDR3 region has the DNA TGCAGTGCTATCCTTCGCTACGAGCAGTACTTC. Translated, it gives CSAILRYEQYF.

This clonotype showed up just a few times. V is TRBV12-3 or TRBV12-4 and J is TRBJ2-3; D gene uncertain. Trimming stripped 3 bases from V and 10 bases from J, with 11 bases between. This CDR3 contains 12 residues. CDR3 sequence: CASSFRVFPQYF. DNA for the CDR3: TGTGCCAGCAGTTTTAGGGTCTTCCCGCAGTATTTT.

The chain recombines TRBV7-2 with TRBJ2-3, with a tentative D call TRBD1 (5 bases). Germline CDR1 is SGHTA and CDR2 is FQGNSA. V lost 1 base and J 3 bases, leaving 11 bases between the germline ends. The CDR3 consists of 15 residues. Here the CDR3 DNA reads TGTGCCAGCAGCTTAGTGCAGGGTTGGACAGATACGCAGTATTTT. Translated: CASSLVQGWTDTQYF.

This clonotype showed up just a few times. The CDR3 bases are TGTGCCAGCAGCTTAGGGGATCTCTCCTACGAGCAGTACGTC. Residues: CASSLGDLSYEQYV. The gene calls are TRBV11-2 and TRBJ2-7; D is uncertain. Germline V gives CDR1 SGHAT, CDR2 FQNNGV. The CDR3 length is 14 residues. V was clipped by 1 base and J by 0 bases, with 7 bases between them.

The gene calls are TRBV19 and TRBJ2-2, with D maybe TRBD2 (5 bases). The germline CDR1 and CDR2 sequences are LNHDA and SQIVND (reference sequence). Trimming removed 4 bases from V and 6 bases from J, with 12 bases in between. The CDR3 runs 14 residues. This CDR3 is CASSTGLRAGELFF. CDR3 DNA: TGTGCCAGTAGTACCGGGCTGAGGGCCGGGGAGCTGTTTTTT. Supplemented by reference TRBV19 and TRBJ2-2, the full variable domain reads DGGITQSPKYLFRKEGQNVTLSCEQNLNHDAMYWYRQDPGQGLRLIYYSQIVNDFQKGDIAEGYSVSREKKESFPLTVTSAQKNPTAFYLCASSTGLRAGELFFGEGSRLTVL.

Many counts were recorded for this clonotype. The chain is built from TRBV20-1 and TRBJ1-6, with D possibly TRBD1 on 6 matching bases. Between the trimmed V and J ends, which lost 3 bases and 4 bases, there was a span of 16 bases. Germline V lookup: CDR1 DFQATT, CDR2 SNEGSKA (reference sequence). CDR3 size: 16 residues. In nucleotides, the CDR3 is TGCAGTGCTAGCGCTCCCGGGGGGCAGTATAATTCACCCCTCCACTTT. It encodes CSASAPGGQYNSPLHF.

This clonotype was counted at least ten times. This chain joins TRBV20-1 and TRBJ2-5; TRBD2 aligns across 10 bases. Per the germline V gene, CDR1 is DFQATT and CDR2 is SNEGSKA (reference sequence). The CDR3 length is 13 residues. With V trimmed by 6 bases and J by 5 bases, 6 bases remained unmatched. This CDR3 is CSAPSGGEETQYF. The CDR3, as DNA: TGCAGTGCCCCTAGCGGGGGTGAGGAGACCCAGTACTTC.

This clonotype has at least ten counts. Written as DNA, the CDR3 is TGTGCCAGCAGCCCGGGACAGGGGATAGAAAAACTGTTTTTT. Protein: CASSPGQGIEKLFF. The gene calls are TRBV7-2 and TRBJ1-4, with 10 bases identical to TRBD1. The CDR3 loop spans 14 amino acids. CDR1 is SGHTA and CDR2 is FQGNSA in the germline V gene. Unmatched junction bases numbered 5, after V lost 5 bases and J lost 8 bases.

This clonotype has a handful of counts. This chain connects TRBV7-9 to TRBJ2-5; D is unresolved. The V end was cut by 6 bases, the J end by 0 bases, with 14 bases between. Germline V gives CDR1 SEHNR, CDR2 FQNEAQ (reference sequence). The CDR3 loop spans 15 amino acids. The CDR3 sequence: CASSFSDWYQETQYF. The CDR3 DNA is TGTGCCAGCAGTTTTTCTGACTGGTACCAAGAGACCCAGTACTTC. The variable domain in full, completed from reference TRBV7-9 and TRBJ2-5, reads DTGVSQNPRHKITKRGQNVTFRCDPISEHNRLYWYRQTLGQGPEFLTYFQNEAQLEKSRLLSDRFSAERPKGSFSTLEIQRTEQGDSAMYLCASSFSDWYQETQYFGPGTRLLVL.

V gene TRBV20-1 combines with J gene TRBJ1-4; 9 bases fit TRBD1. The germline V gene has CDR1 DFQATT and CDR2 SNEGSKA (reference sequence). Trimming took 6 bases from V and 4 from J; bases not matched to a gene: 15. The CDR3 is 17 residues long. DNA for the CDR3: TGCAGTGCCGACGCCCCGGGACAGGGTTCAGTTAATGAAAAACTGTTTTTT. Translated, it gives CSADAPGQGSVNEKLFF.

Concerning this clonotype itself: At one of its ends the junction is not consistent with the germline gene, which may arise from a read error. The chain recombines TRBV20-1 with TRBJ1-6; D is undetermined. Germline lookup yields CDR1 DFQATT and CDR2 SNEGSKA (reference sequence). The CDR3 is 15 residues long. The CDR3 DNA sequence: TGCTGTGCTTTTCAAATTGCACCCCTGAATTCACCCCTCCACTTT. This gives the protein CCAFQIAPLNSPLHF.

Ten or more counts support this clonotype. The chain links TRBV29-1 to TRBJ2-2, with D perhaps matching TRBD1 (5 bases). The germline V and J ends were trimmed by 7 bases and 2 bases, with 14 bases remaining between them. CDR1 SQVTM and CDR2 ANQGSEA come from the germline V gene. The CDR3 loop spans 14 amino acids. The CDR3: CSAMTVFNTGELFF. CDR3 bases: TGCAGCGCTATGACAGTCTTCAACACCGGGGAGCTGTTTTTT.

This clonotype has a count of ten or more. This chain connects TRBV20-1 to TRBJ2-1, with TRBD2 matching over 10 bases. Germline V CDR1 and CDR2: DFQATT, SNEGSKA (reference sequence). With V trimmed by 2 bases and J by 5 bases, 3 bases remained unmatched. CDR3 length equals 14 residues. The CDR3 loop reads CSARKRGGNNEQFF. The CDR3 DNA follows: TGCAGTGCTAGAAAGCGGGGGGGCAACAATGAGCAGTTCTTC.

The V and J genes are TRBV11-3 and TRBJ1-1; perhaps TRBD1 as D (5 bases). Per the germline V gene, CDR1 is SGHNT and CDR2 is YENEEA. The CDR3 has 13 residues. The V gene lost 5 bases and the J gene lost 1 base, with 8 bases spanning the gap. The CDR3 DNA follows: TGTGCCAGCAGCACCACAGGGAACACTGAAGCTTTCTTT. Its protein is CASSTTGNTEAFF.

Many counts were recorded for this clonotype. V and J are TRBV5-1 and TRBJ1-1; D not certain. The V end was cut by 6 bases, the J end by 0 bases, with 12 bases between. CDR1 SGHRS and CDR2 YFSETQ come from the germline V gene. The CDR3 has 14 residues. The CDR3 reads CASNPNIMNTEAFF. CDR3 DNA: TGCGCCAGCAACCCCAACATTATGAACACTGAAGCTTTCTTT.

Notes on this clonotype: A read error may be the cause here, since a much bigger clone is one base away. V is TRBV7-6 and J is TRBJ1-1; 11 bases match TRBD1. The CDR3 has 15 amino acids. Per germline, CDR1 SGHVS and CDR2 FNYEAQ. CDR3 nucleotides: TGTGTCAGCAGCTCATGGACAGGGGGCTACCTCGAAGCTTTCTTT. Protein product: CVSSSWTGGYLEAFF.

In its sample, this clonotype was seen many times. The rearrangement links TRBV5-6 to TRBJ2-1; D uncertain. The CDR3 is made up of 15 amino acids. The V gene's germline CDR1 is SGHDT and CDR2 YYEEEE. Trimming cost V 0 bases and J 1 base, with 8 bases left between them. In DNA form, the CDR3 reads TGTGCCAGCAGCTTGGGACTGACGTCCTACAATGAGCAGTTCTTC. Amino acids: CASSLGLTSYNEQFF.

This chain connects TRBV27 to TRBJ1-6, with D perhaps matching TRBD1 (5 bases). Trimming stripped 5 bases from V and 8 bases from J, with 22 bases between. The germline V gene encodes CDR1 MNHEY and CDR2 SMNVEV (reference sequence). The CDR3 is made up of 17 amino acids. CDR3 nucleotides: TGTGCCAGCAGTCTACGGACACCTCACTTGGCGGATTCACCCCTCCACTTT. Its translation is CASSLRTPHLADSPLHF.

This clonotype appeared many times. The chain couples TRBV20-1 to TRBJ2-3; D is unresolved. The V end was cut by 6 bases, the J end by 6 bases, with 13 bases between. Germline V gene sequence: CDR1 DFQATT, CDR2 SNEGSKA (reference sequence). The CDR3 consists of 12 residues. The CDR3 spells CSAPRPSDTQYF. The CDR3 bases are TGCAGTGCCCCCAGACCGTCGGATACGCAGTATTTT.

This clonotype was recorded a few times. The rearrangement links TRBV12-3 or TRBV12-4 to TRBJ2-3; no reliable D call. The CDR3 covers 12 residues. Trimming removed 10 bases from V and 1 base from J, with 9 bases in between. The chain's CDR3 is CATHRGTDTQYF. DNA for the CDR3: TGTGCCACCCACCGTGGCACAGATACGCAGTATTTT.

Details on this clonotype: A much larger clone sits a single nucleotide away, making a read error possible. The chain is built from TRBV20-1 and TRBJ2-3, with 9 bases identical to TRBD1. Germline assignment: CDR1 DFQATT and CDR2 SNEGSKA (reference sequence). The CDR3 is made up of 15 amino acids. The CDR3 reads CSAESGTGSSDTQNF. The CDR3 DNA follows: TGCAGTGCTGAATCCGGGACAGGGTCATCAGATACGCAGAATTTT.

This clonotype was seen repeatedly, ten times or more. The V gene is TRBV7-9, the J gene TRBJ2-2; D possibly uses TRBD1 or TRBD2 (5 bases each). Trimming removed 10 bases from V and 10 bases from J, with 19 bases in between. The CDR3 contains 13 residues. The V gene's germline CDR1 is SEHNR and CDR2 FQNEAQ (reference sequence). Here the CDR3 reads CANTGQRFEELFF. CDR3 in DNA: TGTGCCAACACGGGGCAGCGGTTCGAGGAGCTGTTTTTT.